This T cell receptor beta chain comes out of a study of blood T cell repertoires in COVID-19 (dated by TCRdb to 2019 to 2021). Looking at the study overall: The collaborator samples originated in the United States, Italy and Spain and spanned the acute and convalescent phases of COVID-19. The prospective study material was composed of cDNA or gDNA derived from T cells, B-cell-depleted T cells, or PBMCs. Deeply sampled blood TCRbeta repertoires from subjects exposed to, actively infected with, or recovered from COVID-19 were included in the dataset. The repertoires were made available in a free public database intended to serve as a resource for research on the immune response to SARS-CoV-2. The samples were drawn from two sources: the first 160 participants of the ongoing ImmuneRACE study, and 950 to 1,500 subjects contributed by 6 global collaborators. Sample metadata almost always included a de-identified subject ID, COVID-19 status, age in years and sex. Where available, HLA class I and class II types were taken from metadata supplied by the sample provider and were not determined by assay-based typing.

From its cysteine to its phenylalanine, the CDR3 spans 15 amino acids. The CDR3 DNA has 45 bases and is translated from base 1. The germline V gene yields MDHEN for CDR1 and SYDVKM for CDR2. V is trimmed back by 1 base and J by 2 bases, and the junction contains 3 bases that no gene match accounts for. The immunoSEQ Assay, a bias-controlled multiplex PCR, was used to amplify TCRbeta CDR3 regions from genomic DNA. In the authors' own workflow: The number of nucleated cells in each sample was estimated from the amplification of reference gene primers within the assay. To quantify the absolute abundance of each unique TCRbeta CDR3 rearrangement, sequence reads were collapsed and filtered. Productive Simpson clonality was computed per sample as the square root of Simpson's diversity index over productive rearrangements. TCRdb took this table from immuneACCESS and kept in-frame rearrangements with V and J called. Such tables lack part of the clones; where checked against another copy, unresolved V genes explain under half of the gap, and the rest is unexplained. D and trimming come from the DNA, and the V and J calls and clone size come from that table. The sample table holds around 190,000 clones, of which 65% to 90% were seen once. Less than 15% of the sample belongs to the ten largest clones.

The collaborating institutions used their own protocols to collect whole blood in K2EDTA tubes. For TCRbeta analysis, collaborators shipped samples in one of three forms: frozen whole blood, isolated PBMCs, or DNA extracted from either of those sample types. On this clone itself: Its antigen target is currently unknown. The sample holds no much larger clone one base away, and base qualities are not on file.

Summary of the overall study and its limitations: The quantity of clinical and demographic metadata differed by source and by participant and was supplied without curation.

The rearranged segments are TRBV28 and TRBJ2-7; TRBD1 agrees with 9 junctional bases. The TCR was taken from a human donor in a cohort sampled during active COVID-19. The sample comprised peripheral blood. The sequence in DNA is TGTGCCAGCAGTTTATACGGGACAGGGACCTACGAGCAGTACTTC. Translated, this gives CASSLYGTGTYEQYF.